Following are 15 T cell receptor beta chains from one sample sequenced in a study of blood T cell repertoires in COVID-19. Generated by immunoSEQ multiplex PCR, the TCRdb table keeps only in-frame clones and is missing some. The table has roughly 250,000 clones, about 91% seen once. Material for sequencing was PBMCs or T cells enriched from blood (not recorded which). These receptors came from a woman aged 35 to 49 with acute COVID-19.

The chain is built from TRBV11-2 and TRBJ2-1; D remains unclear. Germline loops: CDR1 SGHAT, CDR2 FQNNGV. This CDR3 is built from 16 residues. Trimming removed 4 bases at V and 0 bases at J, with 13 bases between. The CDR3 loop is CASSSHARGSYNEQFF. CDR3 in DNA: TGTGCCAGCAGCTCCCATGCGAGAGGCTCCTACAATGAGCAGTTCTTC.

The V and J genes are TRBV30 and TRBJ2-7, with 7 bases lining up with TRBD1. The CDR3 covers 15 residues. V lost 1 base, J lost 2 bases, and 8 bases stayed unmatched. Per the germline V gene, CDR1 is GTSNPN and CDR2 is SVGIG (reference sequence). The CDR3 coding sequence is TGTGCCTGGAGTGGGAAGGGGGCGACCCCCTACGAGCAGTACTTC. Its translation: CAWSGKGATPYEQYF.

J is TRBJ1-2 and V is TRBV29-1; 7 nucleotides align to TRBD1. J gave up 4 bases and V 6 bases, and 8 bases lay outside the gene matches. Germline V gene lookup returns CDR1 SQVTM and CDR2 ANQGSEA. CDR3 length: 13 residues. Here the CDR3 DNA reads TGCAGCGTCAGGCCGGGACAGACCTATGGCTACACCTTC. Its translation: CSVRPGQTYGYTF. Complete variable domain (other parts from reference TRBV29-1 and TRBJ1-2): SAVISQKPSRDICQRGTSLTIQCQVDSQVTMMFWYRQQPGQSLTLIATANQGSEATYESGFVIDKFPISRPNLTFSTLTVSNMSPEDSSIYLCSVRPGQTYGYTFGSGTRLTVV.

The gene calls are TRBV15 and TRBJ2-7, with TRBD2 as a possible D gene (6 bases). Trimming took off 3 bases at V and 2 bases at J, with 20 bases between the two ends. The CDR3 consists of 17 residues. Germline V gene sequence: CDR1 LNHNV, CDR2 YYDKDF (reference sequence). CDR3 protein: CATSRRPTGGVTYEQYF. The CDR3 DNA reads TGTGCCACCAGCAGGAGACCGACGGGCGGGGTTACCTACGAGCAGTACTTC.

The chain couples TRBV19 to TRBJ1-5; 7 bases are a match to TRBD1. Germline-derived CDR1 and CDR2 are LNHDA and SQIVND (reference sequence). The CDR3 is made up of 15 amino acids. Unmatched junction bases numbered 4, after V lost 5 bases and J lost 0 bases. For the CDR3, the DNA is TGTGCCAGTAGTTATACAGGGGTTAGCAATCAGCCCCAGCATTTT. Its translation: CASSYTGVSNQPQHF.

This clone was detected once. The V and J genes are TRBV3-1 (or the pseudogene TRBV3-2) and TRBJ1-3; D unresolved. Germline loops: CDR1 LGHDT, CDR2 YNNKEL (reference sequence). The CDR3 length is 15 residues. V was pared by 4 bases and J by 8 bases, with 18 bases between. CDR3 loop: CASSRSEAVPDTIYF. The DNA of the CDR3 is TGTGCCAGCAGCCGATCGGAGGCGGTACCAGACACCATATATTTT.

The chain uses TRBV5-1 and TRBJ2-5; TRBD2 is a possible D gene (6 bases). Trimming cost V 1 base and J 5 bases, with 9 bases left between them. The CDR3 has 13 amino acids. CDR1 SGHRS and CDR2 YFSETQ come from the germline V gene. The CDR3 region is CASSLYGGETQYF. The CDR3 nucleotides are TGCGCCAGCAGCTTGTACGGGGGTGAGACCCAGTACTTC.

The chain has TRBV2 and TRBJ1-2; D uncertain. Germline V gene data show CDR1 as SNHLY and CDR2 as FYNNEI. Trimming cost V 6 bases and J 0 bases, with 11 bases left between them. The CDR3 is 14 residues long. The CDR3 spells CASRVGGTNYGYTF. The DNA of the CDR3 is TGTGCCAGCAGAGTGGGCGGGACTAACTATGGCTACACCTTC.

The V gene is TRBV24-1, the J gene TRBJ2-3; D possibly corresponds to TRBD2 (5 bases). CDR3 length: 16 amino acids. The V end was cut by 4 bases, the J end by 2 bases, with 15 bases between. Germline loops: CDR1 KGHDR, CDR2 SFDVKD. CDR3 amino acids: CATSELDPRLTDTQYF. In nucleotides, the CDR3 is TGTGCCACCAGTGAACTAGACCCTCGCCTCACAGATACGCAGTATTTT.

The genes are TRBV6-4 and TRBJ1-1, with a weak D call TRBD1 (6 bases). This CDR3 contains 13 residues. Germline values: CDR1 MRHNA, CDR2 SNTAGT. Trimming took 6 bases from V and 4 from J, leaving 12 bases between them. The CDR3 DNA is TGTGCCAGCAGGGCCACAGGGTCCACTGAAGCTTTCTTT. Its translation is CASRATGSTEAFF.

The genes are TRBV7-2 and TRBJ1-2; 9 nucleotides line up with TRBD1. J gave up 2 bases and V 5 bases, and 6 bases lay outside the gene matches. This CDR3 has 15 amino acids. Germline V CDR1 and CDR2: SGHTA, FQGNSA. CDR3 coding DNA: TGTGCCAGCAGCCACAGGGGGCAGGGGAACTATGGCTACACCTTC. This gives the protein CASSHRGQGNYGYTF.

The genes are TRBV6-5 and TRBJ2-7; 10 nucleotides line up with TRBD2. The CDR3 has 14 amino acids. Losses at the gene ends were 4 bases for V and 0 bases for J; bases not matched to a gene: 0. The germline V gene has CDR1 MNHEY and CDR2 SVGAGI. CDR3 loop: CASSSSGSSYEQYV. Here the CDR3 DNA reads TGTGCCAGCAGTTCTAGCGGGAGCTCCTACGAGCAGTACGTC.

The rearrangement links TRBV5-1 to TRBJ2-7; D gene uncertain. V lost 0 bases, J lost 5 bases, and 9 bases lay in between. The CDR3 consists of 13 residues. Germline loops: CDR1 SGHRS, CDR2 YFSETQ. The CDR3 region has the DNA TGCGCCAGCAGCTTGGAACAAATCCACGAGCAGTACTTC. It yields the protein CASSLEQIHEQYF.

This rearrangement joins TRBV3-1 (or the pseudogene TRBV3-2) to TRBJ1-5, with D possibly TRBD1 on 6 matching bases. The CDR3 has 15 residues. The V end was cut by 4 bases, the J end by 6 bases, with 16 bases between. CDR1 and CDR2 (germline): LGHDT, YNNKEL (reference sequence). The CDR3 reads CASSPGTLSSQPQHF. For the CDR3, the DNA is TGTGCCAGCAGCCCCGGGACACTCTCTAGTCAGCCCCAGCATTTT.

The chain is built from TRBV5-1 and TRBJ1-1, with 8 bases matching TRBD1. Germline CDR1 SGHRS, CDR2 YFSETQ. After removal of 4 bases from V and 4 bases from J, the junction contained 9 bases not matched to a gene. The length of the CDR3 is 15 residues. This CDR3 reads CASSGTGQGGTEAFF. The CDR3 DNA reads as TGCGCCAGCAGCGGGACTGGACAGGGCGGCACTGAAGCTTTCTTT.